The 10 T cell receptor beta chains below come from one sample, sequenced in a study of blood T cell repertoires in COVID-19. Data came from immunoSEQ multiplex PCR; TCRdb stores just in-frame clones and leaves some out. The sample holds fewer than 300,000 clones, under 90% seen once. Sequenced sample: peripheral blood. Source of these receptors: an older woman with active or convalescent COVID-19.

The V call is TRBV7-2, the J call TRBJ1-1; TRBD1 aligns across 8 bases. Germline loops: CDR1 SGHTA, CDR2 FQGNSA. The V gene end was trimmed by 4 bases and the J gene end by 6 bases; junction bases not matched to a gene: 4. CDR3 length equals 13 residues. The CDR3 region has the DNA TGTGCCAGCAGCTCTGACAGGGGATCTGAAGCTTTCTTT. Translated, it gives CASSSDRGSEAFF.

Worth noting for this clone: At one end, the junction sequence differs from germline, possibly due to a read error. The CDR3 DNA reads as TGCACCGTTTCCCGGGGGACAGGGAGAGGTGAGACCCAGTACTTC. Translated, it gives CTVSRGTGRGETQYF. This chain links TRBV29-1 with TRBJ2-5; the match to TRBD1 covers 9 bases. The germline gives CDR1 SQVTM, CDR2 ANQGSEA. There are 15 residues in the CDR3.

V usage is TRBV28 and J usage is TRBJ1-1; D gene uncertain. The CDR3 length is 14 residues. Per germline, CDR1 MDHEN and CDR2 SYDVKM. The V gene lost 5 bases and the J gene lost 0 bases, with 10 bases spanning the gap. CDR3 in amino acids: CASSPIAVNTEAFF. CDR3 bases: TGTGCCAGCAGTCCCATAGCCGTGAACACTGAAGCTTTCTTT. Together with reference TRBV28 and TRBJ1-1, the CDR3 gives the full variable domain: DVKVTQSSRYLVKRTGEKVFLECVQDMDHENMFWYRQDPGLGLRLIYFSYDVKMKEKGDIPEGYSVSREKKERFSLILESASTNQTSMYLCASSPIAVNTEAFFGQGTRLTVV.

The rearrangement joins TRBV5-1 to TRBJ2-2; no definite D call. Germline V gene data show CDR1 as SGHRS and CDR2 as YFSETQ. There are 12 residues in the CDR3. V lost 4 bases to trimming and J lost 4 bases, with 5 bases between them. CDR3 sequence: CASSISTGELFF. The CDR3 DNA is TGCGCCAGCAGCATTAGCACCGGGGAGCTGTTTTTT.

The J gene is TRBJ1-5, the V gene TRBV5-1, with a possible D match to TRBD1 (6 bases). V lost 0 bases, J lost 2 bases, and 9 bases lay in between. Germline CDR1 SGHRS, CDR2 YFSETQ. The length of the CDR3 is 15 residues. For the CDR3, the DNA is TGCGCCAGCAGCTTGGAAGCAGGGGGCAATCAGCCCCAGCATTTT. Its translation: CASSLEAGGNQPQHF.

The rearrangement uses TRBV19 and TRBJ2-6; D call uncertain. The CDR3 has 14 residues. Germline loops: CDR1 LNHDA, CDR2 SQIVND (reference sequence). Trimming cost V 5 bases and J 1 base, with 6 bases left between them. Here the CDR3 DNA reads TGTGCCAGTAGTCCAGGATCTGGGGCCAACGTCCTGACTTTC. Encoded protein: CASSPGSGANVLTF. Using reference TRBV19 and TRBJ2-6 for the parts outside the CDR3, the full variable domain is DGGITQSPKYLFRKEGQNVTLSCEQNLNHDAMYWYRQDPGQGLRLIYYSQIVNDFQKGDIAEGYSVSREKKESFPLTVTSAQKNPTAFYLCASSPGSGANVLTFGAGSRLTVL.

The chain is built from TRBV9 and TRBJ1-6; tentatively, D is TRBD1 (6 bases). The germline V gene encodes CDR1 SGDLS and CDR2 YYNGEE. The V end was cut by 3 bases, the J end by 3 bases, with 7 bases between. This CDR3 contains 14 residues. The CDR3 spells CASSGGHYNSPLHF. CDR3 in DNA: TGTGCCAGCAGCGGGGGACACTATAATTCACCCCTCCACTTT.

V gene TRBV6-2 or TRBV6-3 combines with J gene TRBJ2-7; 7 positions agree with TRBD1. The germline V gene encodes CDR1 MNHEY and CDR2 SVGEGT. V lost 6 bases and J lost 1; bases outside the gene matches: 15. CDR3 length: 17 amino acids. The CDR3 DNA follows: TGTGCCAGCAGCCGACCGATTGGGCAGGGGGTATCCTACGAGCAGTACTTC. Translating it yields CASSRPIGQGVSYEQYF.

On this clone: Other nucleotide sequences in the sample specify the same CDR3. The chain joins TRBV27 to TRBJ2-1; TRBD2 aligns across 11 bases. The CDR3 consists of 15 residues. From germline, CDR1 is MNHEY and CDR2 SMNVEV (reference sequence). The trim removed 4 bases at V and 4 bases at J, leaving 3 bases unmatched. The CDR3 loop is CASSSGTSGYNEQFF. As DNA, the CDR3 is TGTGCCAGCAGTTCCGGGACTAGCGGATACAATGAGCAGTTCTTC.

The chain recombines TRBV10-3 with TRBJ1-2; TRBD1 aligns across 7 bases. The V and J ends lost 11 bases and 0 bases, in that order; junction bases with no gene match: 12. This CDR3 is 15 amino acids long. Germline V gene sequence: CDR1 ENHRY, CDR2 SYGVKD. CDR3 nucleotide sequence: TGTGCCTCTCGGGACAGCCTATTAGCTAACTATGGCTACACCTTC. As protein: CASRDSLLANYGYTF.